This T cell receptor (beta chain) is drawn from a study of OX40 agonist ivuxolimab in advanced cancers. This clone has only one observation. There are 14 residues in the CDR3. Germline CDR1 is SSHAT and CDR2 is FNYEAQ (reference sequence). Trimming removed 1 base at V and 8 bases at J, with 12 bases between. TCRdb's copy holds only in-frame clones and misses some; the assay was immunoSEQ multiplex PCR. The sample contains roughly 19,000 clones, approximately 82% of which appear only once. Here the sequenced sample was CD4+ or CD8+ T cells sorted from blood, taken in a trial of the OX40 agonist ivuxolimab. The receptor comes from an adult with an advanced solid tumor such as melanoma, head and neck, liver or kidney cancer. The V call is TRBV7-7, the J call TRBJ2-1; D might be TRBD1 (6 bases). The CDR3 sequence: CASSLGAWGHEQFF. As DNA, the CDR3 is TGTGCCAGCAGCTTAGGCGCGTGGGGGCATGAGCAGTTCTTC.